One and the same sample provided the 31 T cell receptor beta chains below, sequenced in a study of early T cells in non-severe SARS-CoV-2 infection. TCRdb called the 5' RACE reads again in MiXCR, with one record for every CDR3 protein. Of tens of thousands of distinct CDR3 sequences in the sample, approximately 12% are singletons; the top ten hold 4.5% to 6%. The sample was whole blood. Every receptor here comes from an adult who was a healthcare worker with PCR-confirmed SARS-CoV-2 infection or an uninfected control (not recorded which).

CDR3 nucleotide sequence: TGTGCCAGCAGGACCCAGGGAGGACAAGAGACCCAGTACTTC. Translating gives CASRTQGGQETQYF. This sequence joins TRBV28 and TRBJ2-5, with TRBD2 as a possible D gene (6 bases). This CDR3 is built from 14 residues. The V end lost 6 bases, the J end lost 2 bases, and 13 bases lay between the germline ends. Germline values: CDR1 MDHEN, CDR2 SYDVKM. The entire variable domain, with the rest obtained from reference TRBV28 and TRBJ2-5, is as follows: DVKVTQSSRYLVKRTGEKVFLECVQDMDHENMFWYRQDPGLGLRLIYFSYDVKMKEKGDIPEGYSVSREKKERFSLILESASTNQTSMYLCASRTQGGQETQYFGPGTRLLVL.

This clonotype was observed a handful of times. The chain recombines TRBV12-3 or TRBV12-4 with TRBJ2-3; no definite D call. The CDR3 spans 12 residues. The germline V and J ends were trimmed by 3 bases and 4 bases, with 5 bases remaining between them. CDR3 DNA: TGTGCCAGCAGTTTCAGCCCAGATACGCAGTATTTT. Encoded protein: CASSFSPDTQYF.

This clonotype was picked up a small number of times. The genes are TRBV14 and TRBJ2-7; unclear D gene. Germline values: CDR1 SGHDN, CDR2 FVKESK. Between the trimmed V and J ends, which lost 0 bases and 7 bases, there was a span of 7 bases. The CDR3 sequence is 12 residues long. CDR3 nucleotide sequence: TGTGCCAGCAGCCAAGATGTGGGGGAGCAGTACTTC. This sequence encodes CASSQDVGEQYF.

This clonotype was found many times. The V gene is TRBV12-3 or TRBV12-4, the J gene TRBJ1-1; 9 nucleotides align to TRBD1. This CDR3 has 14 residues. Trimming cost V 5 bases and J 4 bases; bases outside gene matches: 5. The CDR3 bases are TGTGCCAGCAGTCAAGGACAGGGGCGCACTGAAGCTTTCTTT. Its translation is CASSQGQGRTEAFF.

The chain joins TRBV11-2 to TRBJ2-1; the match to TRBD2 covers 10 bases. The germline CDR1 and CDR2 sequences are SGHAT and FQNNGV. This CDR3 spans 16 amino acids. Unmatched junction bases numbered 7, after V lost 5 bases and J lost 3 bases. The CDR3 region has the DNA TGTGCCAGCAGCGACCCGGGACTAGCGAGCTACAATGAGCAGTTCTTC. Amino acid sequence: CASSDPGLASYNEQFF.

This clonotype occurred many times. This chain uses TRBV27 with TRBJ2-5; 9 bases line up with TRBD2. There are 13 residues in the CDR3. V lost 3 bases and J lost 4; bases outside the gene matches: 0. CDR1 and CDR2 from the germline V gene are MNHEY and SMNVEV (reference sequence). CDR3 protein: CASSLREGETQYF. The CDR3 bases are TGTGCCAGCAGTTTGCGGGAGGGAGAGACCCAGTACTTC.

This clonotype is medium-sized (0.01 to 0.1%) within its sample. The chain uses TRBV4-1 and TRBJ2-5; maybe TRBD2 (5 bases). V was pared by 0 bases and J by 4 bases, with 15 bases between. Per the germline V gene, CDR1 is MGHRA and CDR2 is YSYEKL. The CDR3 sequence is 16 residues long. The CDR3 DNA reads TGCGCCAGCAGCCAAGAAGCGGAACTCTGGGGAGAGACCCAGTACTTC. This encodes CASSQEAELWGETQYF.

The chain joins TRBV2 to TRBJ2-7, with D tentatively TRBD2 (6 bases). Trimming cost V 5 bases and J 4 bases, with 18 bases left between them. From germline, CDR1 is SNHLY and CDR2 FYNNEI. There are 15 residues in the CDR3. CDR3 in DNA: TGTGCCAGCAGTCTAACCGGAGGGTACAGTTACGAGCAGTACTTC. Its translation: CASSLTGGYSYEQYF.

This clonotype was counted between two and nine times. The rearrangement uses TRBV29-1 and TRBJ2-7; D call uncertain. There are 11 residues in the CDR3. Germline V gene sequence: CDR1 SQVTM, CDR2 ANQGSEA. V was cut by 4 bases and J by 2 bases, with 6 bases left in between. CDR3 loop: CSVAQAYEQYF. As DNA, the CDR3 is TGCAGCGTTGCGCAAGCCTACGAGCAGTACTTC.

The rearrangement links TRBV29-1 to TRBJ2-3; D possibly corresponds to TRBD2 (6 bases). The V end lost 3 bases, the J end lost 4 bases, and 14 bases lay between the germline ends. This CDR3 is 14 amino acids long. Germline loops: CDR1 SQVTM, CDR2 ANQGSEA. CDR3 region: CSVDSGVRADTQYF. As DNA, the CDR3 is TGCAGCGTTGATTCGGGGGTTCGAGCAGATACGCAGTATTTT.

This clonotype was seen only a few times. This rearrangement joins TRBV12-3 or TRBV12-4 to TRBJ1-5; D is uncertain. The V gene lost 1 base and the J gene lost 0 bases, with 7 bases spanning the gap. CDR3 length: 15 amino acids. The CDR3 region is CASSLDPYSNQPQHF. DNA of the CDR3: TGTGCCAGCAGTTTAGATCCCTATAGCAATCAGCCCCAGCATTTT.

There are many counts of this clonotype. V and J are TRBV20-1 and TRBJ1-6, with a possible D match to TRBD1 (5 bases). Per the germline V gene, CDR1 is DFQATT and CDR2 is SNEGSKA (reference sequence). The CDR3 loop spans 15 amino acids. V shed 3 bases and J shed 5 bases, with 14 bases lying between them. The CDR3 nucleotides read TGCAGTGCTAGTATTTCAGGGCGCAATAATTCACCCCTCCACTTT. The encoded protein is CSASISGRNNSPLHF.

This clonotype has more than one count but fewer than ten. The J gene is TRBJ2-7, the V gene TRBV29-1; TRBD2 matches 12 bases. J was trimmed by 3 bases and V by 1 base; bases with no gene match: 4. CDR3 length equals 15 residues. The V gene's germline CDR1 is SQVTM and CDR2 ANQGSEA. The chain's CDR3 is CSVEGTSGRRYEQYF. As DNA, the CDR3 is TGCAGCGTTGAAGGAACTAGCGGGAGGCGCTACGAGCAGTACTTC.

This clonotype was seen many times. The genes are TRBV7-9 and TRBJ2-1; D gene unclear. Germline-derived CDR1 and CDR2 are SEHNR and FQNEAQ (reference sequence). The V and J ends lost 1 base and 10 bases respectively, with 8 bases between them. The CDR3 extends over 12 amino acids. The CDR3: CASSLDLGEQFF. CDR3 nucleotide sequence: TGTGCCAGCAGCTTAGATTTGGGCGAGCAGTTCTTC. The whole variable domain, remainder taken from reference TRBV7-9 and TRBJ2-1, is DTGVSQNPRHKITKRGQNVTFRCDPISEHNRLYWYRQTLGQGPEFLTYFQNEAQLEKSRLLSDRFSAERPKGSFSTLEIQRTEQGDSAMYLCASSLDLGEQFFGPGTRLTVL.

This sequence joins TRBV24-1 and TRBJ2-7; D ambiguous. The CDR3 has 12 amino acids. Germline values: CDR1 KGHDR, CDR2 SFDVKD. The V and J ends lost 5 bases and 0 bases respectively, with 4 bases between them. CDR3 DNA: TGTGCCACCAGTGGGGCCTCCTACGAGCAGTACTTC. This sequence encodes CATSGASYEQYF.

The sample holds many counts of this clonotype. The rearrangement joins TRBV10-3 to TRBJ2-2, with D tentatively TRBD2 (5 bases). Looked up from germline, CDR1 is ENHRY and CDR2 is SYGVKD. V lost 3 bases, J lost 2 bases, and 7 bases lay in between. The CDR3 extends over 14 amino acids. The CDR3 protein is CAISESGNTGELFF. The CDR3 nucleotides read TGTGCCATCAGTGAAAGCGGTAACACCGGGGAGCTGTTTTTT.

V and J are TRBV6-2 or TRBV6-3 and TRBJ2-1; 7 positions match TRBD2. The CDR3 is made up of 15 amino acids. Per the germline V gene, CDR1 is MNHEY and CDR2 is SVGEGT. V dropped 6 bases and J dropped 0; count of bases not matched to a gene: 5. The CDR3 spells CASSAGTISYNEQFF. CDR3 DNA sequence: TGTGCCAGCAGCGCCGGGACTATCTCCTACAATGAGCAGTTCTTC.

This chain uses TRBV20-1 with TRBJ2-2; 9 bases match TRBD2. The V and J ends lost 6 bases and 0 bases, in that order; junction bases with no gene match: 2. The germline V gene encodes CDR1 DFQATT and CDR2 SNEGSKA (reference sequence). This CDR3 has 14 amino acids. CDR3 amino acids: CSALAGANTGELFF. The CDR3 DNA is TGCAGTGCATTAGCGGGGGCGAACACCGGGGAGCTGTTTTTT.

This clonotype was recorded at least ten times. The rearrangement joins TRBV4-3 to TRBJ2-3; D unresolved. This CDR3 comprises 14 residues. Trimming removed 0 bases at V and 0 bases at J, with 4 bases between. CDR1 is LGHNA, CDR2 YSLEER, per germline. This chain's CDR3 is CASSQDRSTDTQYF. The CDR3 DNA reads as TGCGCCAGCAGCCAAGATCGTAGCACAGATACGCAGTATTTT.

CDR3 loop: CASSSPLQGVGGYTF. Written as DNA, the CDR3 is TGTGCCAGCAGTTCACCCCTTCAGGGGGTCGGTGGCTACACCTTC. This sequence joins TRBV27 and TRBJ1-2; 7 nucleotides line up with TRBD1. The CDR3 length is 15 residues. Trimming removed 4 bases from V and 7 bases from J; junction bases left unmatched: 12. Germline V gene data show CDR1 as MNHEY and CDR2 as SMNVEV (reference sequence).

The chain carries TRBV11-2 and TRBJ2-7; 10 bases line up with TRBD1. Germline V gene sequence: CDR1 SGHAT, CDR2 FQNNGV. Unmatched junction bases numbered 10, after V lost 8 bases and J lost 6 bases. The length of the CDR3 is 14 residues. CDR3 sequence: CASRGGQGLFEQYF. DNA of the CDR3: TGTGCCAGCCGGGGGGGACAGGGGTTGTTCGAGCAGTACTTC.

This clonotype was seen a few times. The chain joins TRBV5-1 to TRBJ2-1; 10 bases align to TRBD1. V trimming: 4 bases; J trimming: 1 base; junction bases outside the gene matches: 2. The CDR3 contains 15 residues. Germline CDR1 reads SGHRS; CDR2 reads YFSETQ. This chain's CDR3 is CASSTGQGSYNEQFF. The CDR3 DNA follows: TGCGCCAGCAGCACGGGACAGGGGTCCTACAATGAGCAGTTCTTC.

The J gene is TRBJ1-2, the V gene TRBV18; perhaps TRBD1 as D (5 bases). Per the germline V gene, CDR1 is KGHSH and CDR2 is LQKENI. The germline V and J ends were trimmed by 5 bases and 4 bases, with 11 bases remaining between them. The CDR3 covers 13 residues. The CDR3 sequence is CASSTDGGYGYTF. The CDR3 region has the DNA TGTGCCAGCTCAACCGATGGGGGCTATGGCTACACCTTC. Complete variable domain (other parts from reference TRBV18 and TRBJ1-2): NAGVMQNPRHLVRRRGQEARLRCSPMKGHSHVYWYRQLPEEGLKFMVYLQKENIIDESGMPKERFSAEFPKEGPSILRIQQVVRGDSAAYFCASSTDGGYGYTFGSGTRLTVV.

This clonotype was observed many times. The chain employs TRBV10-2 and TRBJ1-2; D call uncertain. The V end lost 3 bases, the J end lost 6 bases, and 5 bases lay between the germline ends. Looked up from germline, CDR1 is WSHSY and CDR2 is SAAADI. The CDR3 is 11 residues long. The CDR3: CASSDGHGYTF. The DNA of the CDR3 is TGCGCCAGCAGTGATGGACATGGCTACACCTTC.

The chain combines TRBV29-1 with TRBJ2-6; D gene ambiguous. The CDR3 loop spans 14 amino acids. Germline V lookup: CDR1 SQVTM, CDR2 ANQGSEA. V lost 4 bases and J lost 1, with 8 bases in between. For the CDR3, the DNA is TGCAGCGTTGGAGGTAATTCTGGGGCCAACGTCCTGACTTTC. This encodes CSVGGNSGANVLTF.

V gene TRBV12-3 or TRBV12-4 combines with J gene TRBJ2-7; D possibly corresponds to TRBD1 (7 bases). The CDR3 spans 16 residues. V lost 3 bases to trimming and J lost 0 bases, with 15 bases between them. CDR3 protein: CASSFAGGLSSYEQYF. CDR3 nucleotide sequence: TGTGCCAGCAGTTTTGCAGGGGGGCTGAGCTCCTACGAGCAGTACTTC.

The chain couples TRBV9 to TRBJ2-4; D is perhaps TRBD2 (6 bases). V was shortened by 3 bases and J by 9 bases, with 13 bases between the two germline ends. CDR3 length: 13 residues. The germline gives CDR1 SGDLS, CDR2 YYNGEE. The CDR3: CASSETSKSIQYF. CDR3 nucleotides: TGTGCCAGCAGCGAGACTAGTAAGAGCATTCAGTACTTC. Combining the CDR3 with reference TRBV9 and TRBJ2-4 gives the whole variable domain DSGVTQTPKHLITATGQRVTLRCSPRSGDLSVYWYQQSLDQGLQFLIQYYNGEERAKGNILERFSAQQFPDLHSELNLSSLELGDSALYFCASSETSKSIQYFGAGTRLSVL.

The J gene is TRBJ1-2, the V gene TRBV5-1; the D is unclear. Germline CDR1 reads SGHRS; CDR2 reads YFSETQ. CDR3 size: 15 residues. The ends were cut back, 2 bases at V and 4 bases at J, with 15 bases in the middle. CDR3 region: CASSFYTDEPYGYTF. The DNA for the CDR3 is TGCGCCAGCAGCTTCTACACAGACGAACCCTATGGCTACACCTTC.

This clonotype was counted ten times or more. V gene TRBV20-1 combines with J gene TRBJ1-6, with 8 nucleotides matching TRBD1. The CDR3 runs to 15 residues. The junction had 7 bases not matched to a gene; V was cut back by 1 base and J by 8 bases. Germline V gene sequence: CDR1 DFQATT, CDR2 SNEGSKA (reference sequence). The CDR3 loop reads CSARAADRGDSPLHF. The CDR3 nucleotides are TGCAGTGCTAGAGCAGCTGACAGGGGCGATTCACCCCTCCACTTT.

This clonotype was detected only a few times. This chain connects TRBV29-1 to TRBJ2-7; no reliable D call. Germline-derived CDR1 and CDR2 are SQVTM and ANQGSEA. This CDR3 region has 13 residues. Trimming cost V 6 bases and J 4 bases, with 16 bases left between them. CDR3 region: CSVRRNSGYEQYF. As DNA, the CDR3 is TGCAGCGTCAGACGGAATTCGGGTTACGAGCAGTACTTC.

The chain links TRBV28 to TRBJ2-7, with no clear D. The ends were cut back, 4 bases at V and 2 bases at J, with 15 bases in the middle. The length of the CDR3 is 15 residues. Looked up from germline, CDR1 is MDHEN and CDR2 is SYDVKM. The CDR3 loop reads CASSSSSGNTYEQYF. DNA for the CDR3: TGTGCCAGCAGTTCCTCCTCTGGGAACACCTACGAGCAGTACTTC.